These 6 T cell receptor beta chains were all obtained from the same sample, sequenced in a study of T cell responses to AZD1222 COVID-19 vaccine. Sequenced by immunoSEQ multiplex PCR; TCRdb stores in-frame clones only, minus some. The sample lists around 83,000 clones, less than 95% occurring once. The sample was peripheral blood, taken 28 days after the second AZD1222 dose. The receptors stem from an adult who received the AZD1222 COVID-19 vaccine.

V gene TRBV5-6 combines with J gene TRBJ2-1; 7 bases match TRBD2. This CDR3 contains 15 residues. V shed 7 bases, J shed 0 bases, and the junction held 7 bases outside the gene matches. Per the germline V gene, CDR1 is SGHDT and CDR2 is YYEEEE. The CDR3 DNA reads TGTGCCAGCGCGAGCGGGGTACACTCCTACAATGAGCAGTTCTTC. Translated: CASASGVHSYNEQFF.

The table lists this clone with a few counts. The genes are TRBV30 and TRBJ1-2, with D perhaps matching TRBD1 (5 bases). With 2 bases removed from V and 4 bases from J, the gap between germline ends came to 8 bases. The length of the CDR3 is 12 residues. Germline CDR1 is GTSNPN and CDR2 is SVGIG (reference sequence). The DNA for the CDR3 is TGTGCCTGGAGTACCAGGGTCTATGGCTACACCTTC. It is translated as CAWSTRVYGYTF. The whole variable domain, remainder taken from reference TRBV30 and TRBJ1-2, is SQTIHQWPATLVQPVGSPLSLECTVEGTSNPNLYWYRQAAGRGLQLLFYSVGIGQISSEVPQNLSASRPQDRQFILSSKKLLLSDSGFYLCAWSTRVYGYTFGSGTRLTVV.

This chain joins TRBV2 and TRBJ1-1, with TRBD1 as a possible D gene (6 bases). Germline values: CDR1 SNHLY, CDR2 FYNNEI. Trimming left V 8 bases short and J 1 base short, with 11 bases between. The CDR3 contains 13 residues. The CDR3 region has the DNA TGTGCCAGCGAGGGGACAACGAACACTGAAGCTTTCTTT. Translated, it gives CASEGTTNTEAFF.

This chain joins TRBV6-5 and TRBJ1-1; 8 bases are shared with TRBD1. J gave up 0 bases and V 6 bases, and 3 bases lay outside the gene matches. This CDR3 has 14 residues. The germline CDR1 and CDR2 sequences are MNHEY and SVGAGI. CDR3 bases: TGTGCCAGCAGAGAGACAGGGGTGAACACTGAAGCTTTCTTT. Translating gives CASRETGVNTEAFF.

This clone was detected only a few times. V is TRBV14 and J is TRBJ2-7; D gene ambiguous. V lost 1 base and J lost 5, with 15 bases in between. The germline V gene has CDR1 SGHDN and CDR2 FVKESK. The CDR3 contains 15 residues. The CDR3 loop reads CASSQVQPKMDEQYF. In DNA form, the CDR3 reads TGTGCCAGCAGCCAAGTTCAGCCAAAAATGGACGAGCAGTACTTC.

The chain uses TRBV19 and TRBJ2-1; 9 bases fit TRBD1. Germline values: CDR1 LNHDA, CDR2 SQIVND (reference sequence). This CDR3 is built from 14 residues. The V and J ends lost 9 bases and 4 bases, in that order; junction bases with no gene match: 7. CDR3 nucleotide sequence: TGTGCCAGCCACAGGGGGCGCGGGTACAATGAGCAGTTCTTC. Encoded protein: CASHRGRGYNEQFF.